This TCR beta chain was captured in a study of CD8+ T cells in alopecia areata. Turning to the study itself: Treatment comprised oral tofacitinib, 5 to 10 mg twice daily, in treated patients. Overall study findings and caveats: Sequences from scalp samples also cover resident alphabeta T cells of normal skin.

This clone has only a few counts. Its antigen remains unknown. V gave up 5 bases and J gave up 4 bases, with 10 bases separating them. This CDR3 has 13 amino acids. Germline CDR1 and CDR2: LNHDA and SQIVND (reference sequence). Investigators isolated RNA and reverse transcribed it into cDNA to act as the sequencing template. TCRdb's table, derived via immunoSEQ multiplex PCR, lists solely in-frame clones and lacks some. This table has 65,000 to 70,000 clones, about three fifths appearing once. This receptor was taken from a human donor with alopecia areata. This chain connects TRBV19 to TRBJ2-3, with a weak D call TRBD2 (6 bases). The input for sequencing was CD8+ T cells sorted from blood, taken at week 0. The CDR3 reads CASSLGEADTQYF. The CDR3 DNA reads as TGTGCCAGTAGTCTCGGGGAGGCAGATACGCAGTATTTT.